This T cell receptor beta chain was documented in a study of OX40 agonist ivuxolimab in advanced cancers. Study conclusions and caveats: The study observed clonal expansion of CD4+ and CD8+ blood T cells by week 6 at 0.1 to 3.0 mg/kg.

V lost 4 bases to trimming and J lost 6 bases, with 13 bases between them. From germline, CDR1 is SGHTA and CDR2 FQGTGA. The CDR3 totals 14 residues. The protocol was immunoSEQ multiplex PCR, while the TCRdb copy is restricted to in-frame clones and leaves out a portion. The sample records 40,000 to 50,000 clones, roughly nine tenths being singletons. A remark on this clone: Antigen: not known.

The receptor's source is an adult with an advanced solid tumor such as melanoma, head and neck, liver or kidney cancer. The sample in question was CD4+ or CD8+ T cells sorted from blood, obtained in a trial of the OX40 agonist ivuxolimab. The V and J genes are TRBV7-3 and TRBJ2-1; D uncertain. The CDR3 is CASSSDSKVNEQFF. The CDR3 DNA sequence: TGTGCCAGCAGCTCCGACTCCAAGGTCAATGAGCAGTTCTTC.